Listed here is a single TCR beta chain. The target of this receptor is not known. No much larger clonotype is one base removed from it; base qualities were not supplied. The germline V gene gives CDR1 as SGHRS and CDR2 as YFSETQ. From the cysteine through the phenylalanine, the CDR3 covers 16 amino acids. The entry retains the CDR3 DNA only, 48 bases that are in frame from base 1. Relative to germline, V is missing 3 bases and J is missing 4 bases, with 7 bases of the junction outside any gene match. The sample comes from a study of blood T cell repertoires in COVID-19 (dated by TCRdb to 2019 to 2021). Regarding the complete study: Samples from collaborators originated in the United States, Italy and Spain and spanned both the acute and convalescent phases of COVID-19. The material from the prospective study consisted of cDNA or gDNA derived from T cells, B-cell-depleted T cells, or PBMCs. Subjects who had been exposed to COVID-19, were actively infected with it, or had recovered from it provided the deeply sampled blood TCRbeta repertoires that made up the dataset. A freely available public database, intended as a resource for researchers studying the immune response to SARS-CoV-2, is where the repertoires were released. Samples came from the ongoing ImmuneRACE study (first 160 participants) plus 1,254 subjects from 6 global collaborators. A de-identified subject ID, COVID-19 status, age in years and sex were almost always included in the sample metadata. Where HLA class I and class II types were available, the types were taken from metadata supplied by the sample provider, not from assay-based typing.

The paper as a whole reports these results and caveats: The amount of clinical and demographic metadata varied by source and participant and was provided uncurated.

Collaborating institutions collected whole blood in K2EDTA tubes following their own protocols. Collaborator samples were shipped for TCRbeta analysis as frozen whole blood, isolated PBMCs, or DNA extracted from either sample type. TCRbeta CDR3 regions were amplified from genomic DNA using the immunoSEQ Assay, a bias-controlled multiplex PCR. The authors processed their data as follows. The number of nucleated cells in each sample was estimated from the amplification of reference gene primers within the assay. To quantify the absolute abundance of each unique TCRbeta CDR3 rearrangement, sequence reads were collapsed and filtered. For each sample, productive Simpson clonality was calculated as the square root of Simpson's diversity index across productive rearrangements. This immuneACCESS table, as held by TCRdb, lists in-frame sequences with V and J called but not all clones. Of the missing ones, under half trace to an unresolved V gene in checked studies; the others have no known cause. V, J and clone size derive from that table, while D and trimming were established from the DNA sequence. The sample table shows around 160,000 clones, and 81% are seen once. The ten biggest clones cover 11% of the sample.

The clonotype originates from a man in his 60s with active or convalescent COVID-19. This sequence uses TRBV5-1 and TRBJ2-2, and 9 junction bases match TRBD1. Source material: peripheral blood. The base sequence is TGCGCCAGCAGCTACACGGGACAGGGCACCACCGGGGAGCTGTTTTTT. Translated, this is CASSYTGQGTTGELFF.